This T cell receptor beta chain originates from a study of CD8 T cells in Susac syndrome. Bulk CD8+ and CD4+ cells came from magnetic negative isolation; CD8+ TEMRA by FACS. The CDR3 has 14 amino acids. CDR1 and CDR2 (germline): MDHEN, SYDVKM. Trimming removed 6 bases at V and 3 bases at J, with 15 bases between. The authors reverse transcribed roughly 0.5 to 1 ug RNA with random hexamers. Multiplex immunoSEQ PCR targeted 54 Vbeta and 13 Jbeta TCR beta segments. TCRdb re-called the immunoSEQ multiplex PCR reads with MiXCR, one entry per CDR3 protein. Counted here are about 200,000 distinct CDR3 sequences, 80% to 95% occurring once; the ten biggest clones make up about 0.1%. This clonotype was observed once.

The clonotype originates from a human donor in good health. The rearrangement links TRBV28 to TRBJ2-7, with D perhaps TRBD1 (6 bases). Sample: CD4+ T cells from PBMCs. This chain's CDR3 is CASSQGTYFYEQYV. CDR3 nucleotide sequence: TGTGCCAGCAGCCAAGGGACATACTTCTACGAGCAGTACGTC.